This T cell receptor beta chain originates from a study of OX40 agonist ivuxolimab in advanced cancers. The overall study: Ivuxolimab doses were 0.01, 0.1, 0.3, 1.5, 3 or 10 mg/kg every 2 weeks. Regarding the study as a whole: At 0.1-3.0 mg/kg, partial responders had clonal expansion among the lowest observed.

Notes on this clone: Its target is not known.

V lost 2 bases, J lost 5 bases, and 15 bases stayed unmatched. Germline assignment: CDR1 SNHLY and CDR2 FYNNEI. This CDR3 contains 18 residues. Profiling relied on immunoSEQ multiplex PCR, and the TCRdb table lists in-frame clones only, not all of them. The sample comprises about 28,000 clones, about 85% of which are singletons, and around 50% rests with the top ten. Here the sequenced sample was CD4+ or CD8+ T cells sorted from blood, taken in a trial of the OX40 agonist ivuxolimab. V and J are TRBV2 and TRBJ2-5, with 9 bases matching TRBD2. This receptor was identified in an adult with an advanced solid tumor such as melanoma, head and neck, liver or kidney cancer. The CDR3 protein is CASSESRRGGGALETQYF. Here the CDR3 DNA reads TGTGCCAGCAGTGAATCCAGGCGCGGCGGGGGGGCCCTCGAGACCCAGTACTTC.